The present TCR beta chain was sequenced within a study of T cell clones after liver transplantation. Per germline, CDR1 SGDLS and CDR2 YYNGEE. The ends lost 4 bases at V and 3 bases at J; junction bases unmatched: 4. The CDR3 covers 15 residues. TCRdb's copy holds only in-frame clones and misses some; the assay was immunoSEQ multiplex PCR. The sample holds 8,000 to 10,000 clones, roughly 72% seen once. This clonotype originated in a human patient who received a liver transplant. Some of the T cells may derive from the graft donor. The sequencing here drew on CD8+ T cells from blood, taken at the approximately 16-month timepoint. This chain joins TRBV9 and TRBJ2-2; TRBD2 agrees at 9 bases. This CDR3 reads CASSNSGGYTGELFF. As DNA, the CDR3 is TGTGCCAGCAGCAATAGCGGGGGATACACCGGGGAGCTGTTTTTT.